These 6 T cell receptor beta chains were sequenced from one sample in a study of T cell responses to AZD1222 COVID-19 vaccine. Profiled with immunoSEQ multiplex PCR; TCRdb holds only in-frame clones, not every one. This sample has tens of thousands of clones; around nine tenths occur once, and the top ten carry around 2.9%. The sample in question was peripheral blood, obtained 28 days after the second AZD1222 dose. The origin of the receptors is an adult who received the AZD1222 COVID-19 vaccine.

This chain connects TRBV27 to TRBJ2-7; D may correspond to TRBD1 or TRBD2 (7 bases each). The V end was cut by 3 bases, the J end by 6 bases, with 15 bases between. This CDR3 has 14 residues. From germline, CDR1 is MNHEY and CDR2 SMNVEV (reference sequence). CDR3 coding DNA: TGTGCCAGCAGTTTCAGGCCAGGGGGGGGCGAGCAGTACTTC. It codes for CASSFRPGGGEQYF.

The CDR3 loop reads CASSYRQGFLFF. CDR3 bases: TGTGCCAGCAGCTACCGACAGGGTTTCTTATTTTTT. The rearrangement uses TRBV28 and TRBJ1-4; 7 bases fit TRBD1. The J segment lost 17 bases and the V segment lost 6 bases, leaving 12 bases of the junction unmatched. Germline-derived CDR1 and CDR2 are MDHEN and SYDVKM. There are 12 residues in the CDR3.

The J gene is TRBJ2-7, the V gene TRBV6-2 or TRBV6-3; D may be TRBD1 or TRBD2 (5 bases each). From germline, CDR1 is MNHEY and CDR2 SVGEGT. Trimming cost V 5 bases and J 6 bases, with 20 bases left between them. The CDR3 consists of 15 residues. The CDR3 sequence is CASSPPFGVRGEQYF. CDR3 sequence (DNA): TGTGCCAGCAGTCCCCCCTTCGGGGTAAGGGGCGAGCAGTACTTC.

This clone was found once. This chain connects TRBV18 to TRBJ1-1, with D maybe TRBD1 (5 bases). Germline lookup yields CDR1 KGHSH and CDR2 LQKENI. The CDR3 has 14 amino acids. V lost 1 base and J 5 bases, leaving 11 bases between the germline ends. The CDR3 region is CASSPQGLGTEAFF. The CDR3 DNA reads TGTGCCAGCTCACCACAGGGGCTGGGAACTGAAGCTTTCTTT.

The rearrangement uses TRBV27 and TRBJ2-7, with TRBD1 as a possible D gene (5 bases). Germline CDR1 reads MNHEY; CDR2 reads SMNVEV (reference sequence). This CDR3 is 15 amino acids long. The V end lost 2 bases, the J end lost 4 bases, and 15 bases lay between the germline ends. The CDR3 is CASSLTTGRVYEQYF. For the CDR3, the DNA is TGTGCCAGCAGTTTAACTACAGGACGTGTATACGAGCAGTACTTC.

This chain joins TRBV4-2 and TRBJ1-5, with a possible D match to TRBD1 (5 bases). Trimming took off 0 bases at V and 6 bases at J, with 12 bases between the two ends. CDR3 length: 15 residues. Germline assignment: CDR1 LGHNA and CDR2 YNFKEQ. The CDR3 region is CASSQEGRGSQPQHF. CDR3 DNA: TGTGCCAGCAGCCAAGAGGGGAGGGGTTCTCAGCCCCAGCATTTT.